The source of this TCR beta chain is a study of control samples from healthy donors and cancer patients. Sequenced by immunoSEQ multiplex PCR; TCRdb stores in-frame clones only, minus some. Of about 130,000 clones listed, around 90% are singletons. The CDR3 consists of 16 residues. Germline loops: CDR1 SGHTA, CDR2 FQGNSA. V trimming: 5 bases; J trimming: 0 bases; junction bases outside the gene matches: 6. The V call is TRBV7-2, the J call TRBJ2-3; 9 bases agree with TRBD2. Material for sequencing was blood. The receptor was derived from a man between 18 and 35 years old in good health. The CDR3 here is CASSLFSGRSTDTQYF. In DNA form, the CDR3 reads TGTGCCAGCAGCCTATTTAGCGGGAGAAGCACAGATACGCAGTATTTT.